The text below deals with one T cell receptor (beta chain). The target antigen is unknown. As for treatment: 15 to 20 received Ad26.COV2.S at low or high dose, single or two shots; 5 received placebo; per-sample allocation not given. Day 63 following the first vaccine or placebo injection was when the samples were taken. The protocol was immunoSEQ multiplex PCR, while the TCRdb copy is restricted to in-frame clones and leaves out a portion. The data hold 300,000 to 400,000 clones, with around 89% observed a single time. This record comes from a study of Ad26.COV2.S vaccination and SARS-CoV-2 variants. General study findings and limits: Comparable non-spike TCR breadth was observed in vaccine and placebo recipients.

The sample in question was peripheral blood, obtained in a trial of Ad26.COV2.S vaccine versus placebo. The sequence was obtained from a person between 18 and 60 years old who received the Ad26.COV2.S COVID-19 vaccine or a placebo.

CDR3: CASSLTKGGFYEQYF. The DNA for the CDR3 is TGTGCCAGCAGCCTAACGAAGGGGGGGTTCTACGAGCAGTACTTC. The gene calls are TRBV7-9 and TRBJ2-7; a possible D gene is TRBD2 (7 bases). Trimming pared 5 bases from V and 3 bases from J, leaving 17 bases between. Germline V gene sequence: CDR1 SEHNR, CDR2 FQNEAQ (reference sequence). The CDR3 is made up of 15 amino acids. The full variable domain, completed using reference TRBV7-9 and TRBJ2-7, is DTGVSQNPRHKITKRGQNVTFRCDPISEHNRLYWYRQTLGQGPEFLTYFQNEAQLEKSRLLSDRFSAERPKGSFSTLEIQRTEQGDSAMYLCASSLTKGGFYEQYFGPGTRLTVT.